This T cell receptor (beta chain) is drawn from a study of shared clonotypes between healthy human individuals. Study in general: The cohort comprised a couple of women and a few men. Their ages spanned 18 to 49 years. CD4 naive cells filled three plates per donor, CD4 memory three, CD8 naive two and CD8 memory one.

The V gene's germline CDR1 is SGHVS and CDR2 FNYEAQ. Trimming shortened V by 1 base and J by 2 bases, and 13 bases separated the two germline ends. CDR3 length equals 16 residues. CD4+ cell separation produced CD45RA+ naive and CD45RA-negative memory subsets. Clones were sequenced by immunoSEQ multiplex PCR, and TCRdb holds only the in-frame ones, with some missing. The sample includes about 600,000 clones, roughly 97% of them seen just once. The TCR sequence derives from a woman aged 30 to 39 in good health. The chain recombines TRBV7-6 with TRBJ2-3; maybe TRBD2 (5 bases). Sequenced sample: naive CD4+ T cells sorted from blood. Noted subset: CD45RA+ positively selected. The CDR3 sequence: CASSLGLAEFTDTQYF. The CDR3 bases are TGTGCCAGCAGCTTAGGTCTAGCAGAGTTCACAGATACGCAGTATTTT.